This T cell receptor (beta chain) was sequenced during a study of blood T cell repertoires in COVID-19. Across the study: The cDNA or gDNA used as material had been derived from T cells, B-cell-depleted T cells, or PBMCs.

Clones were read by immunoSEQ multiplex PCR, and TCRdb kept only the in-frame ones, dropping some. In the table there are under 200,000 clones, approximately 87% of which are singletons. Trimming removed 2 bases from V and 3 bases from J, with 11 bases in between. Germline CDR1 MNHNY, CDR2 SVGAGI (reference sequence). CDR3 length: 15 residues. This chain links TRBV6-6 with TRBJ2-1, with D possibly TRBD1 on 6 matching bases. Input material: peripheral blood. The sequence came from an older woman with COVID-19, enrolled during active disease. The CDR3 region is CASSYTGQSYNEQFF. As DNA, the CDR3 is TGTGCCAGCAGTTACACCGGACAGAGCTACAATGAGCAGTTCTTC.